These T cell receptor beta chains were read from a single sample in a study of T cell repertoires in cytomegalovirus infection. TCRdb reanalysed the reads using MiXCR and keeps one entry per CDR3 protein. The sample lists around 340,000 distinct CDR3 sequences, 25% to 30% occurring once. The antigens for these receptors are not known. Sequencing used cultured PBMCs, obtained from culture after CMV antigen stimulation. Receptors were obtained from a human donor in good health (CMV status not recorded). Some clones in this sample may be carry-over from other donors' samples. Each CDR3 is given with its conserved first and last residue. A D gene is named only where the DNA matches it firmly. Only some rows state a clone size, as once, few, many or a class for expanded clones.

V: TRBV6-2/TRBV6-3
J: TRBJ2-7
D: .
size: few
DNA: TGTGCCAGCAGTGAATCGAAGGGACCTTTCTACGAGCAGTACTTC
CDR3: CASSESKGPFYEQYF

V: TRBV19
J: TRBJ2-7
D: TRBD1
size: .
DNA: TGTGCCAGTAGTCACGGACAGGGTGAGCACGAGCAGTACTTC
CDR3: CASSHGQGEHEQYF

V: TRBV6-5
J: TRBJ2-7
D: .
size: few
DNA: TGTGCCAGCAGTCGGGACACCTACTACGAGCAGTACTTC
CDR3: CASSRDTYYEQYF

V: TRBV15
J: TRBJ1-6
D: .
size: few
DNA: TGTGCCACCAGCAATGATCAGGGCACCTATAATTCACCCCTCCACTTT
CDR3: CATSNDQGTYNSPLHF

V: TRBV2
J: TRBJ2-5
D: TRBD1
size: few
DNA: TGTGCCAGCAGGCCAAGACAGGGGAGGCAAGAGACCCAGTACTTC
CDR3: CASRPRQGRQETQYF

V: TRBV7-9
J: TRBJ1-1
D: .
size: .
DNA: TGTGCCAGCAGCTCTATCCTTCGTCCAGGGAACACTGAAGCTTTCTTT
CDR3: CASSSILRPGNTEAFF

V: TRBV14
J: TRBJ2-2
D: .
size: .
DNA: TGTGCCAGCAGCCAAGTAGGGCCCGCGAACACCGGGGAGCTGTTTTTT
CDR3: CASSQVGPANTGELFF

V: TRBV3-1
J: TRBJ2-7
D: TRBD1
size: .
DNA: TGTGCCAGCAGCCAAGGCACAGGGGCTGGCGAGCAGTACTTC
CDR3: CASSQGTGAGEQYF

V: TRBV7-9
J: TRBJ2-2
D: TRBD1
size: many
DNA: TGTGCCAGCAGGGAGAGGAGGACAGGGAACACCGGGGAGCTGTTTTTT
CDR3: CASRERRTGNTGELFF

V: TRBV7-9
J: TRBJ2-3
D: TRBD1
size: .
DNA: TGTGCCAGCAGCATCGACAGGGGAGGCGCAGATACGCAGTATTTT
CDR3: CASSIDRGGADTQYF

V: TRBV6-5
J: TRBJ2-1
D: TRBD2
size: few
DNA: TGTGCCAGCAGTCCCCCCATAGCGGGGTACAATGAGCAGTTCTTC
CDR3: CASSPPIAGYNEQFF

V: TRBV6-8
J: TRBJ1-1
D: .
size: few
DNA: TGTGCCAGCAGTTACTCGGGGGGGGGCACTGAAGCTTTCTTT
CDR3: CASSYSGGGTEAFF

V: TRBV7-6
J: TRBJ2-1
D: .
size: .
DNA: TGTGCCAGCAGCTTAGGAGTGGGTGGCCGATACAATGAGCAGTTCTTC
CDR3: CASSLGVGGRYNEQFF

V: TRBV28
J: TRBJ1-2
D: .
size: .
DNA: TGTGCCAGCAGTTCACACAGGGTCGGCTACACCTTC
CDR3: CASSSHRVGYTF

V: TRBV7-9
J: TRBJ2-7
D: .
size: few
DNA: TGTGCCAGCAGCTTAGGAGACTACGAGCAGTACTTC
CDR3: CASSLGDYEQYF

V: TRBV20-1
J: TRBJ2-1
D: TRBD2
size: .
DNA: TGCAGTGCTAGCACTAGCGGGGGTGAGCAGTTCTTC
CDR3: CSASTSGGEQFF